The rows below give T cell receptor beta chains drawn from one sample of a study of blood T cell repertoires in COVID-19. Method: immunoSEQ multiplex PCR; TCRdb's copy keeps in-frame clones and lacks some. Among around 290,000 clones listed, around 86% were seen once. Sequenced sample: PBMCs or T cells enriched from blood (not recorded which). These receptors originate from a woman aged 40 to 55 who had recovered from COVID-19. Each CDR3 is given with its conserved first and last residue. A D gene is named only where the DNA matches it firmly. The size entry is marked missing in some rows and otherwise reads once, few, many or a size class.

CDR3: CASSLQMGQNTEAFF
DNA: TGTGCCAGCAGCCTCCAGATGGGACAAAACACTGAAGCTTTCTTT
length: 15
size: few
D: -
J: TRBJ1-1
V: TRBV7-8

CDR3: CASSLVVAGGHNEQFF
DNA: TGCGCCAGCAGCTTGGTGGTAGCGGGAGGCCACAATGAGCAGTTCTTC
length: 16
size: -
D: TRBD2
J: TRBJ2-1
V: TRBV5-1

CDR3: CATSEPDRGNEQFF
DNA: TGTGCCACCAGTGAGCCCGACAGGGGAAATGAGCAGTTCTTC
length: 14
size: -
D: TRBD1
J: TRBJ2-1
V: TRBV24-1

CDR3: CSASKTPKNTEAFF
DNA: TGCAGTGCTAGTAAAACACCCAAGAACACTGAAGCTTTCTTT
length: 14
size: -
D: -
J: TRBJ1-1
V: TRBV20-1

CDR3: CASRPLWGPTGEKLFF
DNA: TGCGCCAGCAGGCCCCTGTGGGGGCCGACAGGTGAAAAACTGTTTTTT
length: 16
size: -
D: -
J: TRBJ1-4
V: TRBV5-1

CDR3: CASSLLAGTGTDTQYF
DNA: TGTGCCAGCAGTCTCTTAGCGGGAACCGGCACAGATACGCAGTATTTT
length: 16
size: -
D: TRBD2
J: TRBJ2-3
V: TRBV27

CDR3: CSELAYNEQFF
DNA: TGCAGTGAGCTGGCCTACAATGAGCAGTTCTTC
length: 11
size: -
D: -
J: TRBJ2-1
V: TRBV20-1

CDR3: CASSSVASGRIYNEQFF
DNA: TGTGCCAGCAGTTCGGTGGCTAGCGGGAGAATCTACAATGAGCAGTTCTTC
length: 17
size: -
D: TRBD2
J: TRBJ2-1
V: TRBV6-2/TRBV6-3

CDR3: CASSQTLRGQPQHF
DNA: TGTGCCAGCAGCCAAACCCTTAGGGGTCAGCCCCAGCATTTT
length: 14
size: -
D: -
J: TRBJ1-5
V: TRBV3-1/TRBV3-2

CDR3: CASSRLVGPPSQYGYTF
DNA: TGTGCCAGCAGCCGGCTCGTGGGGCCTCCGTCCCAATATGGCTACACCTTC
length: 17
size: -
D: -
J: TRBJ1-2
V: TRBV5-4

CDR3: CASSEPLAGGETQYF
DNA: TGTGCCAGCAGTGAACCACTAGCGGGAGGGGAGACCCAGTACTTC
length: 15
size: -
D: TRBD2
J: TRBJ2-5
V: TRBV6-1

CDR3: CASSQGLVIFNEQFF
DNA: TGCGCCAGCAGCCAAGGACTAGTGATATTCAATGAGCAGTTCTTC
length: 15
size: -
D: -
J: TRBJ2-1
V: TRBV4-3

CDR3: CASSPDTYYGYTF
DNA: TGCGCCAGCAGCCCAGACACCTACTATGGCTACACCTTC
length: 13
size: -
D: -
J: TRBJ1-2
V: TRBV5-1

CDR3: CASSLDFGSSGNTIYF
DNA: TGCGCCAGCAGCTTGGATTTCGGGAGCTCTGGAAACACCATATATTTT
length: 16
size: -
D: -
J: TRBJ1-3
V: TRBV5-1

CDR3: CASSLEVLDTIYF
DNA: TGTGCCAGCAGCTTAGAAGTTTTAGACACCATATATTTT
length: 13
size: -
D: -
J: TRBJ1-3
V: TRBV7-2

CDR3: CSASAPAEDEAFF
DNA: TGCAGTGCTAGTGCCCCCGCTGAGGATGAAGCTTTCTTT
length: 13
size: -
D: -
J: TRBJ1-1
V: TRBV20-1

CDR3: CASSVGGSNEQFF
DNA: TGTGCTAGCAGCGTGGGCGGGAGTAATGAGCAGTTCTTC
length: 13
size: few
D: TRBD2
J: TRBJ2-1
V: TRBV7-7

CDR3: CASSLAWQGNGYTF
DNA: TGTGCCAGCAGCTTAGCGTGGCAGGGTAATGGCTACACCTTC
length: 14
size: -
D: -
J: TRBJ1-2
V: TRBV7-9

CDR3: CASSPGQNSPLHF
DNA: TGTGCCAGTTCACCGGGACAGAATTCACCCCTCCACTTT
length: 13
size: -
D: TRBD1
J: TRBJ1-6
V: TRBV2

CDR3: CASSSGLAGTDTQYF
DNA: TGTGCTAGCAGCTCCGGACTAGCGGGGACAGATACGCAGTATTTT
length: 15
size: -
D: TRBD2
J: TRBJ2-3
V: TRBV7-7

CDR3: CASSPTQGLEREKLFF
DNA: TGTGCCAGCTCACCAACACAGGGGTTAGAACGTGAAAAACTGTTTTTT
length: 16
size: -
D: TRBD1
J: TRBJ1-4
V: TRBV18

CDR3: CASSEGQGASYEQYF
DNA: TGTGCCAGCAGTGAGGGACAGGGGGCCTCCTACGAGCAGTACTTC
length: 15
size: -
D: TRBD1
J: TRBJ2-7
V: TRBV2

CDR3: CASSPRTRNSPLHF
DNA: TGTGCCAGCAGTCCCCGGACACGAAATTCACCCCTCCACTTT
length: 14
size: -
D: -
J: TRBJ1-6
V: TRBV25-1

CDR3: CASSPTGTGTHNEQFF
DNA: TGTGCCAGCTCACCGACCGGGACAGGGACCCACAATGAGCAGTTCTTC
length: 16
size: -
D: TRBD1
J: TRBJ2-1
V: TRBV18

CDR3: CASSPESKTGAKNIQYF
DNA: TGTGCCAGCTCACCGGAGTCGAAAACAGGGGCCAAAAACATTCAGTACTTC
length: 17
size: -
D: -
J: TRBJ2-4
V: TRBV18

CDR3: CAWTPQPGYNSPLHF
DNA: TGTGCCTGGACCCCACAGCCAGGTTATAATTCACCCCTCCACTTT
length: 15
size: -
D: -
J: TRBJ1-6
V: TRBV30

CDR3: CASSLGQGPGYTF
DNA: TGTGCCAGCAGCTTAGGGCAGGGGCCTGGCTACACCTTC
length: 13
size: once
D: -
J: TRBJ1-2
V: TRBV11-2

CDR3: CASSLLVHREQFF
DNA: TGTGCCAGCAGCTTACTAGTCCACCGAGAGCAGTTCTTC
length: 13
size: -
D: -
J: TRBJ2-1
V: TRBV7-2

CDR3: CASSLISPLGHYGYTF
DNA: TGTGCCAGCAGCTTAATTTCGCCCTTGGGGCACTATGGCTACACCTTC
length: 16
size: -
D: -
J: TRBJ1-2
V: TRBV7-3

CDR3: CASSRTGLSSTDTQYF
DNA: TGTGCCAGCAGCCGTACAGGTCTTTCTAGCACAGATACGCAGTATTTT
length: 16
size: -
D: -
J: TRBJ2-3
V: TRBV14

CDR3: CASKQDSNQPQHF
DNA: TGTGCCAGCAAACAGGATAGCAATCAGCCCCAGCATTTT
length: 13
size: -
D: -
J: TRBJ1-5
V: TRBV2

CDR3: CASSVRQGNYGYTF
DNA: TGTGCCAGCAGCGTTCGACAGGGTAACTATGGCTACACCTTC
length: 14
size: -
D: TRBD1
J: TRBJ1-2
V: TRBV5-5

CDR3: CASSRDMQSYEQYF
DNA: TGTGCCAGCAGTCGGGACATGCAGTCCTACGAGCAGTACTTC
length: 14
size: few
D: -
J: TRBJ2-7
V: TRBV11-1

CDR3: CASSLRRQLNYGYTF
DNA: TGTGCCAGCAGCTTAAGGCGGCAGCTTAACTATGGCTACACCTTC
length: 15
size: -
D: -
J: TRBJ1-2
V: TRBV7-8

CDR3: CASSYSNRNYNSPLHF
DNA: TGTGCCAGCAGTTACTCGAATAGAAACTATAATTCACCCCTCCACTTT
length: 16
size: once
D: -
J: TRBJ1-6
V: TRBV6-5

CDR3: CASSGGTVQETQYF
DNA: TGTGCCAGCAGCGGAGGGACAGTACAAGAGACCCAGTACTTC
length: 14
size: -
D: TRBD1
J: TRBJ2-5
V: TRBV9

CDR3: CASSQEGRGSMYEQYF
DNA: TGCGCCAGCAGCCAAGAGGGTCGCGGGAGTATGTACGAGCAGTACTTC
length: 16
size: -
D: TRBD2
J: TRBJ2-7
V: TRBV4-3

CDR3: CASSLGPAGADYTF
DNA: TGCGCCAGCAGCTTGGGACCGGCAGGGGCAGACTACACCTTC
length: 14
size: -
D: -
J: TRBJ1-2
V: TRBV5-1

CDR3: CATSDPGQGYNEQFF
DNA: TGTGCCACCAGTGATCCGGGACAGGGTTACAATGAGCAGTTCTTC
length: 15
size: -
D: TRBD1
J: TRBJ2-1
V: TRBV24-1

CDR3: CASSENRIHNSPLHF
DNA: TGTGCCAGTAGTGAGAACCGAATTCATAATTCACCCCTCCACTTT
length: 15
size: -
D: -
J: TRBJ1-6
V: TRBV19

CDR3: CASKHDRGIDGYTF
DNA: TGTGCCAGCAAACATGACAGGGGTATCGATGGCTACACCTTC
length: 14
size: -
D: TRBD1
J: TRBJ1-2
V: TRBV6-5

CDR3: CASSYTGANSPLHF
DNA: TGTGCCAGCAGCTATACAGGGGCCAATTCACCCCTCCACTTT
length: 14
size: -
D: TRBD1
J: TRBJ1-6
V: TRBV7-9

CDR3: CASSEDQTTQYF
DNA: TGTGCCAGCAGTGAAGACCAGACAACGCAGTATTTT
length: 12
size: -
D: -
J: TRBJ2-3
V: TRBV2

CDR3: CASSYGEGGAFF
DNA: TGTGCCAGCAGCTACGGGGAGGGAGGAGCTTTCTTT
length: 12
size: once
D: -
J: TRBJ1-1
V: TRBV5-6

CDR3: CASSSQGAVNEQFF
DNA: TGTGCCAGCAGCTCACAGGGGGCCGTCAATGAGCAGTTCTTC
length: 14
size: -
D: TRBD1
J: TRBJ2-1
V: TRBV7-3

CDR3: CASSFDRDRKAFF
DNA: TGCGCCAGCAGCTTTGACCGGGACAGGAAAGCTTTCTTT
length: 13
size: -
D: TRBD1
J: TRBJ1-1
V: TRBV5-1

CDR3: CASSLRDTDTGELFF
DNA: TGTGCCAGCAGTTTACGGGACACCGACACCGGGGAGCTGTTTTTT
length: 15
size: -
D: -
J: TRBJ2-2
V: TRBV27

CDR3: CASTGVYNEKLFF
DNA: TGTGCCAGCACAGGGGTGTATAATGAAAAACTGTTTTTT
length: 13
size: -
D: -
J: TRBJ1-4
V: TRBV2

CDR3: CASSIKGATYGYTF
DNA: TGTGCCAGTAGTATAAAGGGGGCTACCTATGGCTACACCTTC
length: 14
size: -
D: TRBD1
J: TRBJ1-2
V: TRBV19

CDR3: CASSQELRGNTEAFF
DNA: TGCGCCAGCAGCCAAGAATTAAGGGGGAACACTGAAGCTTTCTTT
length: 15
size: once
D: -
J: TRBJ1-1
V: TRBV4-1

CDR3: CASSDLAGDRCFF
DNA: TGTGCCAGCAGTGATCTAGCGGGAGATCGCTGTTTCTTC
length: 13
size: -
D: TRBD2
J: TRBJ2-1
V: TRBV2

CDR3: CASSVPRGGRYEQYF
DNA: TGTGCCAGCAGCGTACCCAGGGGCGGGCGATACGAGCAGTACTTC
length: 15
size: -
D: -
J: TRBJ2-7
V: TRBV7-2

CDR3: CASSVGSSGNTIYF
DNA: TGTGCCAGCAGCGTGGGCAGCTCTGGAAACACCATATATTTT
length: 14
size: once
D: -
J: TRBJ1-3
V: TRBV9

CDR3: CASSSIWTGGDYGYTF
DNA: TGTGCCAGCAGTTCCATATGGACAGGGGGTGACTATGGCTACACCTTC
length: 16
size: -
D: TRBD1
J: TRBJ1-2
V: TRBV6-6

CDR3: CASSLRGQGSGGNQPQHF
DNA: TGCGCCAGCAGTCTCCGGGGACAGGGGTCTGGGGGCAATCAGCCCCAGCATTTT
length: 18
size: -
D: TRBD1
J: TRBJ1-5
V: TRBV23-1

CDR3: CASSFGSGSTNTGELFF
DNA: TGTGCCAGCAGCTTTGGTAGCGGGAGCACGAACACCGGGGAGCTGTTTTTT
length: 17
size: -
D: TRBD2
J: TRBJ2-2
V: TRBV11-3

CDR3: CASSDPAGQAFF
DNA: TGTGCCAGCAGTGATCCGGCGGGCCAAGCTTTCTTT
length: 12
size: many
D: -
J: TRBJ1-1
V: TRBV2

CDR3: CASSLETVVADEQFF
DNA: TGTGCCAGCAGCTTAGAAACGGTGGTCGCCGATGAGCAGTTCTTC
length: 15
size: once
D: -
J: TRBJ2-1
V: TRBV11-1

CDR3: CASSYSAVGGGYTF
DNA: TGTGCCAGCAGTTACTCAGCGGTTGGAGGTGGCTACACCTTC
length: 14
size: -
D: -
J: TRBJ1-2
V: TRBV6-2/TRBV6-3

CDR3: CASSLRQGQNEKLFF
DNA: TGTGCCAGCAGCTTACGACAGGGGCAGAATGAAAAACTGTTTTTT
length: 15
size: -
D: TRBD1
J: TRBJ1-4
V: TRBV9